Listed here is a single T cell receptor beta chain. Its antigen is as yet unknown. The sample belongs to a study of cytomegalovirus exposure and HLA in healthy donors. Both 60 Vbeta primers and 13 Jbeta primers went into the PCR. The assay was immunoSEQ multiplex PCR, and TCRdb's table has in-frame clones only and misses some. Its listing shows around 150,000 clones. Study-level findings and limits: Listed as cytomegalovirus-associated were 150 to 200 TCR beta chains.

V lost 0 bases and J lost 5; bases outside the gene matches: 10. The germline gives CDR1 MNHNS, CDR2 SASEGT. This CDR3 spans 18 amino acids. Material for sequencing was PBMCs. The chain uses TRBV6-1 and TRBJ1-5, with 10 bases identical to TRBD1. This clonotype originated in a man aged 40-55 years in good health and CMV-seronegative. The CDR3 region has the DNA TGTGCCAGCAGTGAAGCGCTGGCGGGACAGGGGAACTATCAGCCCCAGCATTTT. Translating gives CASSEALAGQGNYQPQHF.